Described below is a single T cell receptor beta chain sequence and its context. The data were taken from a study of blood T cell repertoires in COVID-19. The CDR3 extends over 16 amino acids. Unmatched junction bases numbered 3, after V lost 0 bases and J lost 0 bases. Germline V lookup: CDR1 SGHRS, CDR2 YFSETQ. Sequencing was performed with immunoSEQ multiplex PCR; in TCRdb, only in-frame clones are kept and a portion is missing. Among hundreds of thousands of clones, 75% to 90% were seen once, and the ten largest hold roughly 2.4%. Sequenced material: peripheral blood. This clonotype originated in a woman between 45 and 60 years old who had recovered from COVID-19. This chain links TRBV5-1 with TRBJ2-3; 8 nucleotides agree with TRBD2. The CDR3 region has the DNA TGCGCCAGCAGCTTGGTGGCGGGGGGAAGCACAGATACGCAGTATTTT. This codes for CASSLVAGGSTDTQYF. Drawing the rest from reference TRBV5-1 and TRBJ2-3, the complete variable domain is KAGVTQTPRYLIKTRGQQVTLSCSPISGHRSVSWYQQTPGQGLQFLFEYFSETQRNKGNFPGRFSGRQFSNSRSEMNVSTLELGDSALYLCASSLVAGGSTDTQYFGPGTRLTVL.